The 20 T cell receptor beta chains below come from one sample, sequenced in a study of cytomegalovirus exposure and HLA in healthy donors. This PCR relied on a set of 60 Vbeta primers and 13 Jbeta primers. Clones were sequenced by immunoSEQ multiplex PCR, and TCRdb holds only the in-frame ones, with some missing. This sample's table has 100,000 to 150,000 clones. Input material: PBMCs. The origin of the receptors is a man aged 35 to 55 in good health and CMV-seronegative.

J is TRBJ2-5 and V is TRBV19, with D perhaps matching TRBD2 (6 bases). CDR3 length: 24 residues. The germline V gene has CDR1 LNHDA and CDR2 SQIVND (reference sequence). V gave up 1 base and J gave up 2 bases, with 38 bases separating them. The CDR3 region is CASSIGGGGFTREGYPHLQETQYF. CDR3 DNA: TGTGCCAGTAGTATAGGGGGTGGGGGGTTTACTCGAGAGGGGTACCCACACTTACAAGAGACCCAGTACTTC.

This chain uses TRBV10-3 with TRBJ2-7; a weak D match, TRBD1 (5 bases). Per germline, CDR1 ENHRY and CDR2 SYGVKD. The CDR3 loop spans 14 amino acids. Trimming cost V 3 bases and J 2 bases, with 11 bases left between them. Here the CDR3 DNA reads TGTGCCATCAGTGATCAGGGCGGCCCCTACGAGCAGTACTTC. Its protein is CAISDQGGPYEQYF.

The chain links TRBV11-3 to TRBJ2-3; D remains ambiguous. V lost 5 bases to trimming and J lost 6 bases, with 12 bases between them. The CDR3 sequence is 13 residues long. In germline, CDR1 is SGHNT, CDR2 YENEEA. In DNA, the CDR3 is TGTGCCAGCAGCCGCAACTCGATGGATACGCAGTATTTT. It codes for CASSRNSMDTQYF. Full variable domain (missing parts from reference TRBV11-3 and TRBJ2-3): EAGVVQSPRYKIIEKKQPVAFWCNPISGHNTLYWYLQNLGQGPELLIRYENEEAVDDSQLPKDRFSAERLKGVDSTLKIQPAELGDSAVYLCASSRNSMDTQYFGPGTRLTVL.

The chain is built from TRBV9 and TRBJ2-3; 7 nucleotides align to TRBD2. CDR1 and CDR2 from the germline V gene are SGDLS and YYNGEE. Trimming removed 0 bases from V and 0 bases from J; junction bases left unmatched: 4. CDR3 length: 16 amino acids. The CDR3 region is CASSVARAGSTDTQYF. The DNA for the CDR3 is TGTGCCAGCAGCGTAGCACGAGCGGGAAGCACAGATACGCAGTATTTT.

The chain recombines TRBV2 with TRBJ2-5; 8 bases are a match to TRBD2. V shed 6 bases, J shed 5 bases, and the junction held 8 bases outside the gene matches. The germline V gene encodes CDR1 SNHLY and CDR2 FYNNEI. The CDR3 loop spans 14 amino acids. CDR3 region: CASRTTGGPETQYF. As DNA, the CDR3 is TGTGCCAGCAGGACGACGGGAGGGCCCGAGACCCAGTACTTC.

The chain links TRBV9 to TRBJ2-7; 7 positions match TRBD2. The CDR3 is made up of 16 amino acids. Losses at the gene ends were 5 bases for V and 0 bases for J; bases not matched to a gene: 11. Germline CDR1 is SGDLS and CDR2 is YYNGEE. The CDR3 loop is CASSIHDASGSYEQYF. The DNA for the CDR3 is TGTGCCAGCAGTATCCACGACGCTAGCGGCTCCTACGAGCAGTACTTC.

The chain is built from TRBV5-1 and TRBJ2-5, with 8 bases identical to TRBD2. This CDR3 comprises 14 residues. Germline lookup yields CDR1 SGHRS and CDR2 YFSETQ. J was trimmed by 5 bases and V by 2 bases; bases with no gene match: 5. The CDR3 nucleotides read TGCGCCAGCAGCTTAGTACGGGAGGGGGAGACCCAGTACTTC. This encodes CASSLVREGETQYF.

This chain uses TRBV5-1 with TRBJ2-2, with 14 nucleotides matching TRBD2. Germline assignment: CDR1 SGHRS and CDR2 YFSETQ. CDR3 size: 16 residues. V was clipped by 1 base and J by 5 bases; unmatched bases: 1. Here the CDR3 DNA reads TGCGCCAGCAGCTTGCGACTAGCGGGAGGGACCGGGGAGCTGTTTTTT. It specifies CASSLRLAGGTGELFF.

The chain has TRBV28 and TRBJ2-7; D possibly corresponds to TRBD2 (6 bases). Germline V gene data show CDR1 as MDHEN and CDR2 as SYDVKM. The CDR3 loop spans 15 amino acids. V was pared by 4 bases and J by 3 bases, with 16 bases between. In DNA form, the CDR3 reads TGTGCCAGCAGTTCCGAGCGGGTATCGTACTACGAGCAGTACTTC. Its translation is CASSSERVSYYEQYF.

The chain couples TRBV9 to TRBJ2-2, with 12 bases fitting TRBD2. The junction had 3 bases not matched to a gene; V was cut back by 0 bases and J by 6 bases. Germline CDR1 reads SGDLS; CDR2 reads YYNGEE. The CDR3 extends over 16 amino acids. The CDR3 here is CASSVGLAGVPGELFF. The CDR3 DNA sequence: TGTGCCAGCAGCGTAGGACTAGCGGGAGTTCCCGGGGAGCTGTTTTTT.

The chain employs TRBV5-1 and TRBJ1-5, with D possibly matching TRBD1 (6 bases). This CDR3 has 13 amino acids. The germline CDR1 and CDR2 sequences are SGHRS and YFSETQ. Trimming removed 5 bases from V and 3 bases from J, with 9 bases in between. The CDR3 is CASRAGANQPQHF. The CDR3 DNA sequence: TGCGCCAGCAGAGCAGGGGCCAATCAGCCCCAGCATTTT. The full variable domain, in which reference TRBV5-1 and TRBJ1-5 provide the parts outside the CDR3, is KAGVTQTPRYLIKTRGQQVTLSCSPISGHRSVSWYQQTPGQGLQFLFEYFSETQRNKGNFPGRFSGRQFSNSRSEMNVSTLELGDSALYLCASRAGANQPQHFGDGTRLSIL.

J is TRBJ1-4 and V is TRBV11-2; TRBD1 is a possible D gene (6 bases). The CDR3 is made up of 17 amino acids. The V and J ends lost 5 bases and 2 bases respectively, with 18 bases between them. The germline gives CDR1 SGHAT, CDR2 FQNNGV. In DNA, the CDR3 is TGTGCCAGCAGCCCGAAGCGTACAGGGCGGACTAATGAAAAACTGTTTTTT. This translates into CASSPKRTGRTNEKLFF.

The V gene is TRBV7-2, the J gene TRBJ2-7, with no clear D. Germline CDR1 and CDR2: SGHTA and FQGNSA. Trimming shortened V by 3 bases and J by 1 base, and 7 bases separated the two germline ends. The CDR3 totals 13 residues. In nucleotides, the CDR3 is TGTGCCAGCAGCTTTAGTCTTTCCTACGAGCAGTACTTC. Translating it yields CASSFSLSYEQYF.

Comments on this clone: The junction differs from germline at one of its ends, possibly a read error. V is TRBV6-6 and J is TRBJ2-7; 7 bases fit TRBD2. CDR3 length equals 15 residues. Germline V gene lookup returns CDR1 MNHNY and CDR2 SVGAGI (reference sequence). DNA of the CDR3: TGTGCCAGCAGTTACCGGGCTAGCGGTTCCTACGGGCAGTACTTC. This sequence encodes CASSYRASGSYGQYF.

V and J are TRBV5-1 and TRBJ1-2, with a tentative D call TRBD1 (6 bases). This CDR3 is built from 13 residues. Germline CDR1 SGHRS, CDR2 YFSETQ. The V and J ends lost 4 bases and 4 bases respectively, with 11 bases between them. The CDR3 reads CASSVQGGYGYTF. Here the CDR3 DNA reads TGCGCCAGCAGCGTACAGGGCGGCTATGGCTACACCTTC.

V and J are TRBV7-9 and TRBJ1-4; D gene ambiguous. Trimming shortened V by 10 bases and J by 0 bases, and 12 bases separated the two germline ends. The CDR3 has 14 residues. Germline loops: CDR1 SEHNR, CDR2 FQNEAQ (reference sequence). DNA for the CDR3: TGTGCCACCAACCGGGGTTCAACTAATGAAAAACTGTTTTTT. This codes for CATNRGSTNEKLFF. Full variable domain (missing parts from reference TRBV7-9 and TRBJ1-4): DTGVSQNPRHKITKRGQNVTFRCDPISEHNRLYWYRQTLGQGPEFLTYFQNEAQLEKSRLLSDRFSAERPKGSFSTLEIQRTEQGDSAMYLCATNRGSTNEKLFFGSGTQLSVL.

The chain uses TRBV2 and TRBJ2-1; 10 bases line up with TRBD2. The trim removed 5 bases at V and 8 bases at J, leaving 9 bases unmatched. The CDR3 has 15 residues. CDR1 is SNHLY and CDR2 is FYNNEI in the germline V gene. CDR3 protein: CASSTGTSEFDEQFF. The CDR3 region has the DNA TGTGCCAGCAGTACCGGGACTAGCGAATTCGATGAGCAGTTCTTC.

The chain joins TRBV27 to TRBJ1-1, with 7 bases identical to TRBD1. J was trimmed by 3 bases and V by 3 bases; bases with no gene match: 4. The CDR3 covers 14 residues. Germline V gene lookup returns CDR1 MNHEY and CDR2 SMNVEV (reference sequence). For the CDR3, the DNA is TGTGCCAGCAGTTTTTATACAGGGGACACTGAAGCTTTCTTT. Translating gives CASSFYTGDTEAFF.

This chain connects TRBV7-9 to TRBJ2-7; 7 bases match TRBD2. Per the germline V gene, CDR1 is SEHNR and CDR2 is FQNEAQ (reference sequence). Unmatched junction bases numbered 7, after V lost 6 bases and J lost 2 bases. CDR3 length: 14 residues. For the CDR3, the DNA is TGTGCCAGCAGACGGAGCGGGACCACCTACGAGCAGTACTTC. Residues: CASRRSGTTYEQYF.

This rearrangement joins TRBV2 to TRBJ2-7, with 8 bases matching TRBD2. J gave up 9 bases and V 5 bases, and 18 bases lay outside the gene matches. The CDR3 is 16 amino acids. Germline V lookup: CDR1 SNHLY, CDR2 FYNNEI. The CDR3 is CASSPSQAGAVRGQYF. CDR3 DNA: TGTGCCAGCAGTCCCTCTCAAGCGGGGGCCGTTCGGGGGCAGTACTTC.